This TCR beta chain was observed in a study of T cell repertoires in cytomegalovirus infection. TCRdb recomputed calls from the reads with MiXCR, one row per CDR3 protein. Of approximately 550,000 distinct CDR3 sequences in the sample, approximately 16% are singletons; the top ten hold under 30%. Germline CDR1 and CDR2: SGHTA and FQGTGA. J was trimmed by 4 bases and V by 5 bases; bases with no gene match: 6. This CDR3 spans 14 amino acids. This clonotype was counted ten times or more. Sequenced input: CD8+ T cells from PBMCs. This chain links TRBV7-3 with TRBJ2-3; 7 bases line up with TRBD1. The sequence derives from a human donor in good health (CMV status not recorded). Some clones in this sample may be carry-over from other donors' samples. CDR3 protein: CASSPVQGADTQYF. The DNA of the CDR3 is TGTGCCAGCAGCCCCGTCCAGGGGGCAGATACGCAGTATTTT.